The clone carrying this T cell receptor (beta chain) appeared many times. Germline CDR1 SGHTA, CDR2 FQGNSA. There are 15 residues in the CDR3. Deletions cut 1 base from V and 4 bases from J, with 11 bases between. This sample was taken from a study of response to subunit inactivated influenza vaccine. TCRdb reprocessed the RT-PCR reads via MiXCR and lists one record per CDR3 protein. The sample has around 570,000 distinct CDR3 sequences; roughly 10% are singletons. These same records also appear under a second study, on T cells expressing NK-cell markers. From that paper: As the method of synthesis, 5'RACE template switching with UMIs yielded TCR beta cDNA.

The chain carries TRBV7-2 and TRBJ2-1; D is ambiguous. The input for sequencing was PBMCs from blood, taken on the day of vaccination. This sequence originates from a man in his fifties or sixties who received an inactivated influenza vaccine. The CDR3 DNA follows: TGTGCCAGCAGCTTAGAACACTCGCGGTACAATGAGCAGTTCTTC. Protein product: CASSLEHSRYNEQFF.